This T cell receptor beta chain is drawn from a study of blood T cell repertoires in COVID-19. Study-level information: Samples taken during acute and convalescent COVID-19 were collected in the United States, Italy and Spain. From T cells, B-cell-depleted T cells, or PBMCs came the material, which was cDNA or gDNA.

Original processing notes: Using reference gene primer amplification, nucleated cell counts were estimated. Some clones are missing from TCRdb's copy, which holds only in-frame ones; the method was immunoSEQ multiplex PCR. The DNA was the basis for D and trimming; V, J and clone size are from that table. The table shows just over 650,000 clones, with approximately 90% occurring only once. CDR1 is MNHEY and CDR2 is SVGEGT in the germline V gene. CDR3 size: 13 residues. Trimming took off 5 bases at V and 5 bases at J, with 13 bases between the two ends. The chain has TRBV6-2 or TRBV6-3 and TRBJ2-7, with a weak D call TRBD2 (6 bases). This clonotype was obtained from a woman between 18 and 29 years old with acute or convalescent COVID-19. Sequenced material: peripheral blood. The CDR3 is CASSKRGVHEQYF. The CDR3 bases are TGTGCCAGCAGTAAACGCGGGGTCCACGAGCAGTACTTC.